This TCR beta chain was profiled in a study of T cell repertoires in cytomegalovirus infection. TCRdb processed the reads anew with MiXCR; each CDR3 protein has one entry. The repertoire holds approximately 400,000 distinct CDR3 sequences, with roughly a third as singletons. Trimming stripped 4 bases from V and 7 bases from J, with 15 bases between. The CDR3 is made up of 13 amino acids. Per the germline V gene, CDR1 is SGHNT and CDR2 is YYREEE (reference sequence). The V and J genes are TRBV5-4 and TRBJ2-7; tentatively, D is TRBD2 (5 bases). Material: PBMCs. This receptor was taken from a human donor in good health (CMV status not recorded). Some clones in this sample may be carry-over from other donors' samples. CDR3 sequence: CASSPWDGEEQYF. As DNA, the CDR3 is TGTGCCAGCAGCCCTTGGGATGGGGAGGAGCAGTACTTC.